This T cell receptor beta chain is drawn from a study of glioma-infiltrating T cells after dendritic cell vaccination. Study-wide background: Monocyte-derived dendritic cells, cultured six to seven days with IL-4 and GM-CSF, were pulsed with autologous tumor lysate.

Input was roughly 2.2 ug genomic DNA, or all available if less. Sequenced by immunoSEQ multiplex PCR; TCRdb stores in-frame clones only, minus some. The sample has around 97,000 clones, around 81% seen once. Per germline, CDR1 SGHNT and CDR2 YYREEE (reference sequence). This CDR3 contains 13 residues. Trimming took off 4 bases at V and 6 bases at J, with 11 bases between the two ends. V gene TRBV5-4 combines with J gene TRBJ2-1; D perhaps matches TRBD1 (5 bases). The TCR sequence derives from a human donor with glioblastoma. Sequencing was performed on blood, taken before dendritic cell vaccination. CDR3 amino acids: CASSLWQGNEQFF. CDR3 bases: TGTGCCAGCAGCCTCTGGCAGGGCAATGAGCAGTTCTTC.